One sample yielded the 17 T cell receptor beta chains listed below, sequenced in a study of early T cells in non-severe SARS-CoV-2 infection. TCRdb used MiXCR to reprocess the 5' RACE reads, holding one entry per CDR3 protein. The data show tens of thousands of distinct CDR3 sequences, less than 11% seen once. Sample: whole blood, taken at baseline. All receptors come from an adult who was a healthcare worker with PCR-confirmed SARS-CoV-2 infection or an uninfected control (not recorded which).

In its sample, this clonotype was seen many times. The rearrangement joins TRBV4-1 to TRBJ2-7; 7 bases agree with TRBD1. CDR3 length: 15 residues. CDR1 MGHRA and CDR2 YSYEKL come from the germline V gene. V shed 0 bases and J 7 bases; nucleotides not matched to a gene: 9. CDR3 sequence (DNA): TGCGCCAGCAGCCAAGATGGGACAGCTACTCGGGAGCAGTACTTC. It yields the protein CASSQDGTATREQYF.

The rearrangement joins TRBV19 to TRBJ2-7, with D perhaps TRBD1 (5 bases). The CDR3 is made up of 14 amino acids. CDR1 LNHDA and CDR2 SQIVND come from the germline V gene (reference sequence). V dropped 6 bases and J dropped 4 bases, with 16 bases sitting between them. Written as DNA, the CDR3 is TGTGCCAGTAGCCTACAGGAACGCTTTTACGAGCAGTACTTC. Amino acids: CASSLQERFYEQYF.

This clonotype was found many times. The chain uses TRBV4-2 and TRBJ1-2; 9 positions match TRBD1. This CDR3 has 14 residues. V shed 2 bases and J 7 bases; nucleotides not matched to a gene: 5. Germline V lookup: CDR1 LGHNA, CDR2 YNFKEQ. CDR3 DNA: TGTGCCAGCAGCCAACCGGGACAGGGACTTGGCTACACCTTC. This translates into CASSQPGQGLGYTF.

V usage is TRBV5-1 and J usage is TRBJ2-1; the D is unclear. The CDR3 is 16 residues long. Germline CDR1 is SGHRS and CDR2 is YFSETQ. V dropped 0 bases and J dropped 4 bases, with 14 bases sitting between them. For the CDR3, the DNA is TGCGCCAGCAGCTTGGACTGGCGGAAGGTATACAATGAGCAGTTCTTC. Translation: CASSLDWRKVYNEQFF.

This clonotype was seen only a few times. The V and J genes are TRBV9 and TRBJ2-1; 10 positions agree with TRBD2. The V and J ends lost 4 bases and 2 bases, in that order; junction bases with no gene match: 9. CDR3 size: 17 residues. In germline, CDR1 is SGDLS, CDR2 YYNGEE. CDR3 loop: CASSPRTSGAPYNEQFF. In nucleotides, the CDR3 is TGTGCCAGCAGCCCAAGGACTAGCGGTGCCCCCTACAATGAGCAGTTCTTC.

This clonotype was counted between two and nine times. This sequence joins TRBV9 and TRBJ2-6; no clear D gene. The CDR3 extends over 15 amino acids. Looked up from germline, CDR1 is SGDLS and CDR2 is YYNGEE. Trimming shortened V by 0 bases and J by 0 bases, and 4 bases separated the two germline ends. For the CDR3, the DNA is TGTGCCAGCAGCGTAGGTAACTCTGGGGCCAACGTCCTGACTTTC. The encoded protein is CASSVGNSGANVLTF.

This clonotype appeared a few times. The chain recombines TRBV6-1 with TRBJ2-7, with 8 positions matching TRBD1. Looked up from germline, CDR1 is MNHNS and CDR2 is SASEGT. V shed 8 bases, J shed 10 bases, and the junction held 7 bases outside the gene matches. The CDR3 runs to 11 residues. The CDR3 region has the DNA TGTGCCAGCTCGGACAGGGTCGTTCAGTACTTC. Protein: CASSDRVVQYF.

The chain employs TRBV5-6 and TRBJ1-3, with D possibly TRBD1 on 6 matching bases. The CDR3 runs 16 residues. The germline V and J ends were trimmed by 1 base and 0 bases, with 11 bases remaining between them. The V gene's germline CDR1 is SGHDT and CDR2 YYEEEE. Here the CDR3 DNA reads TGTGCCAGCAGCTTGTGGCAGGGGTTCTCTGGAAACACCATATATTTT. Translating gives CASSLWQGFSGNTIYF.

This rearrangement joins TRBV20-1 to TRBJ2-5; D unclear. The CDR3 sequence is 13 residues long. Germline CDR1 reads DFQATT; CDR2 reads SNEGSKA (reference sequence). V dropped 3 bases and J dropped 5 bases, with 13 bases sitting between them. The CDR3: CSASIGPRETQYF. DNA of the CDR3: TGCAGTGCTAGTATTGGCCCTCGGGAGACCCAGTACTTC.

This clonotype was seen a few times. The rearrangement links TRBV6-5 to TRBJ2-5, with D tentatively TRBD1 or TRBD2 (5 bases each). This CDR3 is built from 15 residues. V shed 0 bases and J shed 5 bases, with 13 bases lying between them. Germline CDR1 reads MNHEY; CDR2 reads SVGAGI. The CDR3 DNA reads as TGTGCCAGCAGTTACTCCCCCGGGGCAGGCGAGACCCAGTACTTC. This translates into CASSYSPGAGETQYF.

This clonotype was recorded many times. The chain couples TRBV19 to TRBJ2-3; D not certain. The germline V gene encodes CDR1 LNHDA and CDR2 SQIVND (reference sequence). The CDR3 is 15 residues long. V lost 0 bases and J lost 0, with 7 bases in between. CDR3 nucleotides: TGTGCCAGTAGTATAGAAAAGGCGAGCACAGATACGCAGTATTTT. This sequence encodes CASSIEKASTDTQYF. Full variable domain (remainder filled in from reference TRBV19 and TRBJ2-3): DGGITQSPKYLFRKEGQNVTLSCEQNLNHDAMYWYRQDPGQGLRLIYYSQIVNDFQKGDIAEGYSVSREKKESFPLTVTSAQKNPTAFYLCASSIEKASTDTQYFGPGTRLTVL.

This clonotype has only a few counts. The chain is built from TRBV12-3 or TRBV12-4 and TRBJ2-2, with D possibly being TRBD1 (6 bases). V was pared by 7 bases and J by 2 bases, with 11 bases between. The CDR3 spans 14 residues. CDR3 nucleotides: TGTGCCAGCAAGAACAGGGCAAACACCGGGGAGCTGTTTTTT. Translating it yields CASKNRANTGELFF.

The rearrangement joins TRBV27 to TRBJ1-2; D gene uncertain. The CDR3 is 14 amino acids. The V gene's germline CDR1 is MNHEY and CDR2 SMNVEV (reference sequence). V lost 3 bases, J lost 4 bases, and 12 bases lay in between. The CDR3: CASSFGRPPYGYTF. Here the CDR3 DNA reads TGTGCCAGCAGTTTCGGCAGACCTCCCTATGGCTACACCTTC.

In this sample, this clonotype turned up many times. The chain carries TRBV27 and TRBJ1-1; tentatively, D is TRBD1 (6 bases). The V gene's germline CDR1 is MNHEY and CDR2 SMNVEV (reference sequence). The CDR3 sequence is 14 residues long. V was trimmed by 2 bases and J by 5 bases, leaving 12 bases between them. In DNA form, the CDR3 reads TGTGCCAGCAGTTTAATGGGGGCGGGTACTGAAGCTTTCTTT. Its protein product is CASSLMGAGTEAFF.

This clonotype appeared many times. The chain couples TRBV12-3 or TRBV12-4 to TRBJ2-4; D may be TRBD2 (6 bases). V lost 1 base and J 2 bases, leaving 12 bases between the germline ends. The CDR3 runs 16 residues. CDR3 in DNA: TGTGCCAGCAGTTTAGTTAGCGGAGCGACCAAAAACATTCAGTACTTC. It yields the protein CASSLVSGATKNIQYF.

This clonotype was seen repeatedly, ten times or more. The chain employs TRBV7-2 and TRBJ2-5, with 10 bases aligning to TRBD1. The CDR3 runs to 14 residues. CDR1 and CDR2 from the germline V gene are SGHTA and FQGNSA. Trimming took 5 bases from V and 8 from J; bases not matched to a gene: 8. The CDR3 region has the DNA TGTGCCAGCAGCAGGGACAGGGGTCAACATACCCAGTACTTC. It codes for CASSRDRGQHTQYF.

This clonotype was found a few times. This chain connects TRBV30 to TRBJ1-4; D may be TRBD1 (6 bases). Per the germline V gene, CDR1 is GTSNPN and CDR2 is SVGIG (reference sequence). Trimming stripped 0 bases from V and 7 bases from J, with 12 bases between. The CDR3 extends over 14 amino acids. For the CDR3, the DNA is TGTGCCTGGAGTGTACTAGGACAGCCTGAAAAACTGTTTTTT. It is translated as CAWSVLGQPEKLFF.